This TCR beta chain appears in the sequencing data of a study of cytomegalovirus exposure and HLA in healthy donors (dated by TCRdb to about 2017). Study-wide context: According to a later analysis, one platform produced both the 110 or so validation repertoires and the 720 or so repertoires of the first cohort. The study aimed to test whether signatures of past pathogen exposure could be identified by cataloging public T cell receptors. A separate validation cohort of about 110 different subjects was used in addition to the roughly 670-subject first cohort. To predict cytomegalovirus infection status, the study combined high-throughput TCR immunosequencing, statistical association of individual TCRs with disease status, and machine learning.

In this sample, this clone turned up a few times. Its antigen is currently not known. There are no base qualities to consult, and no much larger clone falls within one base. The CDR1 and CDR2 encoded by the germline V gene (reference sequence) are LNHDA and SQIVND. Germline trimming amounts to 9 bases on V and 1 base on J, with 2 as the count of junction bases outside the gene matches. Its CDR3 holds 13 amino acids, cysteine through phenylalanine. Only the CDR3 portion is preserved as DNA: 39 bases, with reading frame beginning at the first base. The donors belonged to the validation cohort of over a hundred subjects, which was separate from the roughly 670-subject first cohort. The library relied on the immunoSEQ multiplex PCR assay. On the authors' methods: A statistical classification framework was built to diagnose cytomegalovirus status from the catalog of TCR beta chain sequences. In its TCRdb copy, this immuneACCESS table keeps in-frame sequences only and misses some clones. Where compared with another copy, unresolved V genes explain less than half of these, and the others have no known cause. V and J calls and clone size follow that table, whereas D and trimming were derived from the DNA. The sample table lists 95,000 to 150,000 clones, around 90% of them with a count of one. The ten largest account for roughly 2% of the sample.

The research as a whole found: The authors suggested that the approach could potentially be extended to other disease states and immunological phenotypes. A few of the identified cytomegalovirus-associated TCR beta chains were confirmed in vitro to be specific for cytomegalovirus antigens. The validation cohort had no HLA typing available for a later analysis, so co-occurrence within that cohort was assessed over all 110 or so repertoires. Most TCR sequences were seen in very few donors, while some public TCRs were found in many individuals. In both the original and validation cohorts, the classifier was reported to diagnose cytomegalovirus status with high specificity and sensitivity. The study gave a list of some 150 TCR beta chains associated with cytomegalovirus. In a later analysis, TCRs clustered in the first cohort were found to also tend to co-occur in the approximately 110 validation repertoires, with approximately 94% of cluster scores above 0.

The sequenced sample was PBMCs. The sequence is built from TRBV19 and TRBJ1-5; 8 central nucleotides agree with TRBD1. The clonotype originates from a woman aged 18-29 years in good health and CMV-seronegative. The CDR3 sequence is CASRTGSNQPQHF. The DNA sequence is TGTGCCAGCAGGACAGGGAGCAATCAGCCCCAGCATTTT.